The entry below gives a single T cell receptor (beta chain) sequence along with its context. In the source study's methods: Quantification of nucleated cells was approximated via reference gene primer amplification. Measured with immunoSEQ multiplex PCR; TCRdb has only the in-frame clones, and not every one. Clonal size and the V and J genes are those of that table, whereas D and trimming came from the DNA. The repertoire has around 300,000 clones, nearly 90% of them found once; the top ten carry roughly 9%. This sample is drawn from a study of blood T cell repertoires in COVID-19. Study details: There were acute and convalescent COVID-19 samples, and they came from the United States, Italy and Spain. T cells, B-cell-depleted T cells, or PBMCs provided the cDNA or gDNA that served as material.

Germline loops: CDR1 SGHVS, CDR2 FNYEAQ. The ends lost 5 bases at V and 8 bases at J; junction bases unmatched: 8. There are 15 residues in the CDR3. The source material was peripheral blood. The receptor was derived from a young man with active or convalescent COVID-19. The genes are TRBV7-6 and TRBJ2-1, with 11 positions matching TRBD1. The CDR3 sequence is CASSHRDRGSHEQFF. For the CDR3, the DNA is TGTGCCAGCAGCCACCGGGACAGGGGGTCTCATGAGCAGTTCTTC. Full variable domain (rest looked up from reference TRBV7-6 and TRBJ2-1): GAGVSQSPRYKVTKRGQDVALRCDPISGHVSLYWYRQALGQGPEFLTYFNYEAQQDKSGLPNDRFSAERPEGSISTLTIQRTEQRDSAMYRCASSHRDRGSHEQFFGPGTRLTVL.